The 29 T cell receptor beta chains below come from one sample, sequenced in a study of blood T cell repertoires in COVID-19. Measured with immunoSEQ multiplex PCR; TCRdb has only the in-frame clones, and not every one. Of roughly 82,000 clones listed, roughly 91% are singletons. The sequenced sample was peripheral blood. The receptors originated from a woman between 45 and 65 years old in a cohort sampled during active COVID-19.

V and J are TRBV7-2 and TRBJ2-1; 10 bases map to TRBD2. This CDR3 has 15 amino acids. CDR1 SGHTA and CDR2 FQGNSA come from the germline V gene. Losses at the gene ends were 1 base for V and 5 bases for J; bases not matched to a gene: 2. The DNA of the CDR3 is TGTGCCAGCAGCTTAGTAGCGGGGGGCGACAATGAGCAGTTCTTC. Translating it yields CASSLVAGGDNEQFF. Full variable domain (missing parts from reference TRBV7-2 and TRBJ2-1): GAGVSQSPSNKVTEKGKDVELRCDPISGHTALYWYRQSLGQGLEFLIYFQGNSAPDKSGLPSDRFSAERTGGSVSTLTIQRTQQEDSAVYLCASSLVAGGDNEQFFGPGTRLTVL.

J is TRBJ2-4 and V is TRBV21-1; no DNA check was done on the table's D call, TRBD1. TRBV21-1 is an annotated pseudogene. This CDR3 spans 19 amino acids. The CDR3 region has the DNA TGTGCCAGCAGACCTCCGGGACAGGGAATCGGGGGGGCCAAAAACATTCAGTACTTC. Protein sequence: CASRPPGQGIGGAKNIQYF.

The V and J genes are TRBV28 and TRBJ2-7, with D possibly being TRBD2 (5 bases). Germline loops: CDR1 MDHEN, CDR2 SYDVKM. V was cut by 6 bases and J by 10 bases, with 31 bases left in between. This CDR3 is built from 17 residues. The CDR3: CASSPLTRGAPAKRQYF. CDR3 DNA: TGTGCCAGCAGCCCTCTTACCCGGGGAGCCCCGGCCAAGAGACAGTACTTC.

CDR3 in DNA: TGTGCCTGGAGTCGACAGGTGAACACTGAAGCTTTCTTT. It specifies CAWSRQVNTEAFF. The chain combines TRBV30 with TRBJ1-1, with a weak D call TRBD1 (6 bases). In germline, CDR1 is GTSNPN, CDR2 SVGIG (reference sequence). CDR3 length equals 13 residues. Trimming removed 2 bases from V and 0 bases from J, with 7 bases in between.

The CDR3 protein is CASSDPGRQGTGELFF. The DNA of the CDR3 is TGCGCCAGCAGTGACCCTGGGCGGCAGGGAACCGGGGAGCTGTTTTTT. The rearrangement links TRBV10-1 to TRBJ2-2; TRBD1 is a possible D gene (5 bases). V lost 3 bases and J lost 5, with 16 bases in between. The CDR3 spans 16 residues. CDR1 and CDR2 (germline): WNHNN, SYGVQD (reference sequence).

The CDR3 protein is CASSYRGGEQYF. DNA for the CDR3: TGTGCCAGCAGTTACAGGGGTGGCGAGCAGTACTTC. The gene calls are TRBV6-2 or TRBV6-3 and TRBJ2-7, with TRBD1 as a possible D gene (5 bases). The CDR3 has 12 residues. Germline V gene data show CDR1 as MNHEY and CDR2 as SVGEGT. V lost 2 bases and J 6 bases, leaving 8 bases between the germline ends.

V and J are TRBV3-1 (or the pseudogene TRBV3-2) and TRBJ2-5; D remains ambiguous. With 4 bases removed from V and 6 bases from J, the gap between germline ends came to 12 bases. The CDR3 is made up of 13 amino acids. The germline V gene has CDR1 LGHDT and CDR2 YNNKEL (reference sequence). CDR3 in amino acids: CASSLLGGKTQYF. The CDR3 region has the DNA TGTGCCAGCAGCCTCCTTGGCGGAAAGACCCAGTACTTC.

The chain uses TRBV27 and TRBJ2-7, with a weak D call TRBD2 (5 bases). CDR3 length: 15 residues. Trimming removed 6 bases from V and 7 bases from J, with 22 bases in between. Germline V lookup: CDR1 MNHEY, CDR2 SMNVEV (reference sequence). The CDR3 sequence: CASRDFADGGGEQYF. DNA for the CDR3: TGTGCCAGCAGAGATTTTGCGGACGGAGGCGGAGAGCAGTACTTC.

This sequence joins TRBV28 and TRBJ1-1; D might be TRBD1 (5 bases). The CDR3 length is 17 residues. The ends were cut back, 2 bases at V and 1 base at J, with 17 bases in the middle. From germline, CDR1 is MDHEN and CDR2 SYDVKM. The DNA for the CDR3 is TGTGCCAGCAGTTTAGACTTTCGTCTGGGGCCGAACACTGAAGCTTTCTTT. This codes for CASSLDFRLGPNTEAFF.

The chain uses TRBV5-6 and TRBJ2-2; 8 nucleotides line up with TRBD1. CDR1 SGHDT and CDR2 YYEEEE come from the germline V gene. Germline trimming cut 4 bases from V and 1 base from J; bases unmatched to any gene: 3. The CDR3 spans 15 residues. The CDR3, as DNA: TGTGCCAGCAGCCCCGGGACAGGGAACACCGGGGAGCTGTTTTTT. The encoded protein is CASSPGTGNTGELFF.

The chain uses TRBV28 and TRBJ1-3, with D possibly being TRBD1 (6 bases). Germline CDR1 reads MDHEN; CDR2 reads SYDVKM. Trimming left V 3 bases short and J 4 bases short, with 13 bases between. The CDR3 is made up of 15 amino acids. CDR3 loop: CASSLGAGSGNTIYF. The CDR3 bases are TGTGCCAGCAGTTTGGGGGCAGGGTCGGGAAACACCATATATTTT.

This sequence joins TRBV24-1 and TRBJ2-2; TRBD1 matches 7 bases. The CDR3 has 15 amino acids. Germline CDR1 and CDR2: KGHDR and SFDVKD. The V gene end was trimmed by 3 bases and the J gene end by 6 bases; junction bases not matched to a gene: 6. This CDR3 reads CATSDNTGVPGELFF. The CDR3 coding sequence is TGTGCCACCAGTGATAACACAGGGGTCCCCGGGGAGCTGTTTTTT.

The J gene is TRBJ2-7, the V gene TRBV3-1 (or the pseudogene TRBV3-2); 10 nucleotides line up with TRBD2. The junction had 11 bases not matched to a gene; V was cut back by 4 bases and J by 5 bases. This CDR3 contains 16 residues. Per germline, CDR1 LGHDT and CDR2 YNNKEL (reference sequence). The CDR3 DNA follows: TGTGCCAGCAGCCGTTTAGGCGCTAGCGGGAGTAACGAGCAGTACTTC. Translating it yields CASSRLGASGSNEQYF.

The rearrangement links TRBV27 to TRBJ2-1, with 9 bases matching TRBD2. This CDR3 has 14 amino acids. The J segment lost 15 bases and the V segment lost 5 bases, leaving 14 bases of the junction unmatched. Germline CDR1 MNHEY, CDR2 SMNVEV (reference sequence). The CDR3 region is CASSAAGGGGGGFF. CDR3 DNA: TGTGCCAGCAGTGCCGCCGGGGGCGGCGGGGGGGGGTTCTTC.

V is TRBV19 and J is TRBJ2-7; maybe TRBD2 (5 bases). The CDR3 is made up of 15 amino acids. CDR1 is LNHDA and CDR2 is SQIVND in the germline V gene (reference sequence). The ends were cut back, 5 bases at V and 2 bases at J, with 16 bases in the middle. The CDR3 protein is CASSEAATFTYEQYF. The CDR3 DNA sequence: TGTGCCAGTAGTGAAGCGGCTACTTTTACCTACGAGCAGTACTTC.

The J gene is TRBJ1-3, the V gene TRBV11-2; possible D gene TRBD1, 5 bases. The V gene's germline CDR1 is SGHAT and CDR2 FQNNGV. The ends were cut back, 2 bases at V and 4 bases at J, with 21 bases in the middle. CDR3 length: 18 residues. CDR3: CASSLLPGKGLIGNTIYF. The CDR3 coding sequence is TGTGCCAGCAGCTTACTTCCAGGGAAAGGATTAATCGGAAACACCATATATTTT.

The V call is TRBV4-2, the J call TRBJ2-3, with 7 bases that match TRBD1. J lost 4 bases, V lost 0 bases, and 22 bases had no gene match. This CDR3 region has 21 residues. Germline V lookup: CDR1 LGHNA, CDR2 YNFKEQ. The CDR3 loop is CASSQEAWTGTLGTGADTQYF. For the CDR3, the DNA is TGTGCCAGCAGCCAAGAGGCGTGGACAGGAACTCTGGGGACCGGAGCAGATACGCAGTATTTT.

This clone has only one observation. This sequence joins TRBV10-3 and TRBJ2-1; 7 nucleotides agree with TRBD2. CDR3 size: 16 residues. The junction had 11 bases not matched to a gene; V was cut back by 3 bases and J by 6 bases. In germline, CDR1 is ENHRY, CDR2 SYGVKD. CDR3 DNA sequence: TGTGCCATCAGTGATCCGGGAACTAGCGAGATCAATGAGCAGTTCTTC. It yields the protein CAISDPGTSEINEQFF.

The chain has TRBV29-1 and TRBJ2-3; 9 bases agree with TRBD2. The V gene's germline CDR1 is SQVTM and CDR2 ANQGSEA. Unmatched junction bases numbered 7, after V lost 7 bases and J lost 2 bases. The CDR3 runs 14 residues. The DNA for the CDR3 is TGCAGCGCGAGGCCTAGCGGGGCCACAGATACGCAGTATTTT. It is translated as CSARPSGATDTQYF.

The genes are TRBV12-3 or TRBV12-4 and TRBJ1-2, with TRBD1 matching 8 bases. The V gene end was trimmed by 6 bases and the J gene end by 4 bases; junction bases not matched to a gene: 4. The CDR3 sequence is 13 residues long. The CDR3 reads CASSPGTGYGYTF. CDR3 bases: TGTGCCAGCAGCCCGGGGACAGGCTATGGCTACACCTTC.

The gene calls are TRBV6-5 and TRBJ1-2; 9 bases are a match to TRBD1. Losses at the gene ends were 3 bases for V and 5 bases for J; bases not matched to a gene: 7. This CDR3 spans 15 amino acids. Germline V lookup: CDR1 MNHEY, CDR2 SVGAGI. Here the CDR3 DNA reads TGTGCCAGCAGTTATTCAACAGGGGGCGGGTATGGCTACACCTTC. This gives the protein CASSYSTGGGYGYTF.

This chain connects TRBV15 to TRBJ1-5; 8 bases map to TRBD1. Germline assignment: CDR1 LNHNV and CDR2 YYDKDF (reference sequence). J gave up 3 bases and V 2 bases, and 3 bases lay outside the gene matches. CDR3 length: 15 residues. DNA of the CDR3: TGTGCCACCAGCAGAACAGGGGGTGACAATCAGCCCCAGCATTTT. Protein: CATSRTGGDNQPQHF.

The chain has TRBV9 and TRBJ2-7; 9 bases line up with TRBD2. Germline V lookup: CDR1 SGDLS, CDR2 YYNGEE. The CDR3 runs to 15 residues. V dropped 0 bases and J dropped 2; count of bases not matched to a gene: 3. CDR3: CASSVGAGGPYEQYF. CDR3 nucleotide sequence: TGTGCCAGCAGCGTAGGAGCGGGAGGTCCCTACGAGCAGTACTTC.

The chain recombines TRBV28 with TRBJ2-1; tentatively, D is TRBD2 (6 bases). Germline CDR1 MDHEN, CDR2 SYDVKM. Trimming shortened V by 8 bases and J by 14 bases, and 16 bases separated the two germline ends. The CDR3 extends over 11 amino acids. The CDR3 DNA reads as TGTGCCAGCGGGAGGAGACTTAGTGAGTTCTTC. It translates to CASGRRLSEFF.

The chain has TRBV27 and TRBJ1-1; TRBD1 matches 7 bases. CDR3 length: 14 residues. CDR1 MNHEY and CDR2 SMNVEV come from the germline V gene (reference sequence). V lost 6 bases to trimming and J lost 3 bases; unmatched junction nucleotides: 7. CDR3 in DNA: TGTGCCAGCAGCCTATTCGACAGGGACACTGAAGCTTTCTTT. Translation gives CASSLFDRDTEAFF.

The count of this clone is one. The chain recombines TRBV12-3 or TRBV12-4 with TRBJ1-5, with D perhaps matching TRBD1 (5 bases). The CDR3 contains 13 residues. V gave up 7 bases and J gave up 5 bases, with 12 bases separating them. The CDR3 spells CASTPQGDQPQHF. The CDR3 nucleotides read TGTGCCAGCACTCCCCAAGGGGATCAGCCCCAGCATTTT.

The gene calls are TRBV28 and TRBJ1-2, with D possibly matching TRBD1 (5 bases). Trimming cost V 5 bases and J 2 bases, with 12 bases left between them. Germline V gene lookup returns CDR1 MDHEN and CDR2 SYDVKM. The CDR3 totals 14 residues. As DNA, the CDR3 is TGTGCCAGCAGTCCCGGGGGGGAGAACTATGGCTACACCTTC. Amino acids: CASSPGGENYGYTF.

The chain employs TRBV21-1 and TRBJ2-7; the tabulated D call, TRBD2, remains unverified against the DNA. TRBV21-1 is designated a pseudogene. This CDR3 region has 17 residues. CDR3 sequence: CASSNWLIGLWRYEQYF. As DNA, the CDR3 is TGTGCCAGCAGCAATTGGCTGATAGGGCTCTGGAGGTACGAGCAGTACTTC.

This chain uses TRBV27 with TRBJ2-1, with D perhaps matching TRBD2 (5 bases). Trimming took off 1 base at V and 8 bases at J, with 15 bases between the two ends. Germline V lookup: CDR1 MNHEY, CDR2 SMNVEV (reference sequence). This CDR3 is 15 amino acids long. In nucleotides, the CDR3 is TGTGCCAGCAGTTTATTGGCGGGTGGAATTTATGAGCAGTTCTTC. Amino acid sequence: CASSLLAGGIYEQFF.